This is a list of T cell receptor beta chains from one sample in a study of control samples from healthy donors and cancer patients. Method: immunoSEQ multiplex PCR; TCRdb's copy keeps in-frame clones and lacks some. Altogether 250,000 to 300,000 clones are present, more than 65% being singletons, with the ten largest covering roughly 13%. The sample comprised PBMCs. All receptors derive from a woman aged 60-75 years with lung cancer. Each CDR3 is given with its conserved first and last residue.

>TRBV18
CASSTQGNSNQPQHF
>TRBV6-5
CASSSYGTDTQYF
>TRBV7-3
CASSAPGQGLREQFF
>TRBV11-3
CASSLSGGVGNEQFF
>TRBV6-5
CASRDGTGVGYTF
>TRBV27
CASSSAGTRLSETQYF
>TRBV2
CANSQQSGRYNEQFF
>TRBV7-3
CASSLTAGLGQFF
>TRBV7-9
CASSFSSGRASETQYF
>TRBV10-3
CAIVDRRESNGYTF
>TRBV5-1
CASSLARGGVSTDTQYF
>TRBV12-5
CASGLVVVTGVTEAFF
>TRBV3-1/TRBV3-2
CASSQVTGTGGNQPQHF
>TRBV30
CAWSGTISPLHF
>TRBV5-1
CASSIGRGQETQYF
>TRBV5-6
CASSPGSTGTSRYEQYF
>TRBV5-3
CARSQHWDSGLRVGEKLFF
>TRBV18
CASSPRPPNSPLHF
>TRBV7-8
CASSLGLVPQETQYF
>TRBV7-3
CASSLNYGAGLSF
>TRBV18
CASSPVNGRVEAFF
>TRBV5-1
CASSSGQGGDEQYF
>TRBV6-4
CASSRGVNTEAFF
>TRBV5-1
CASSPRPNEKLFF
>TRBV5-1
CASKSGRETDTQYF
>TRBV28
CASSPLARGYTF
>TRBV6-5
CASSRDRARQPQHF
>TRBV5-1
CASSLGVGSTEAFF
>TRBV7-2
CASSSRTSGRLYEQYF
>TRBV4-1
CASSPDLPQETQYF
>TRBV5-1
CASSFGTIGSTDTQYF
>TRBV6-5
CASSYSNLFGEWYF
>TRBV2
CASSSQGASTDTQYF